The 21 T cell receptor beta chains presented below share a single source sample, sequenced in a study of human thymus T cells. Thymus was obtained from resections taken during corrective heart surgery. Here immunoSEQ multiplex PCR was the method, and the copy in TCRdb shows in-frame clones only, minus some. The sample shows some 78,000 clones, roughly 97% of them seen only once. The sequencing sample was made of thymus tissue. Receptor source: a boy in the first two years of life with a congenital heart defect but otherwise immunologically healthy.

The chain couples TRBV6-5 to TRBJ2-7; 7 bases agree with TRBD1. The J segment lost 0 bases and the V segment lost 5 bases, leaving 4 bases of the junction unmatched. This CDR3 has 14 residues. CDR1 and CDR2 from the germline V gene are MNHEY and SVGAGI. This chain's CDR3 is CASSPDRFSYEQYF. CDR3 in DNA: TGTGCCAGCAGTCCGGACAGGTTCTCCTACGAGCAGTACTTC.

The chain joins TRBV19 to TRBJ2-7; 9 nucleotides align to TRBD1. With V trimmed by 7 bases and J by 10 bases, 17 bases remained unmatched. This CDR3 has 15 amino acids. Germline V gives CDR1 LNHDA, CDR2 SQIVND (reference sequence). The CDR3 DNA sequence: TGTGCCAGTAAACCCAATACCGGGACAGGGATTATCCAGTACTTC. It yields the protein CASKPNTGTGIIQYF.

The chain employs TRBV10-3 and TRBJ2-1; 7 bases align to TRBD1. This CDR3 contains 15 residues. In germline, CDR1 is ENHRY, CDR2 SYGVKD. Trimming took 10 bases from V and 9 from J; bases not matched to a gene: 18. The CDR3 bases are TGTGCCACTTACACTGCGGACCTTAACAGGGGTGAGCAGTTCTTC. This gives the protein CATYTADLNRGEQFF.

This chain joins TRBV11-3 and TRBJ2-2; D unclear. Per germline, CDR1 SGHNT and CDR2 YENEEA. V was pared by 4 bases and J by 1 base, with 16 bases between. This CDR3 region has 17 residues. This CDR3 reads CASSSLPVCLNTGELFF. The CDR3, as DNA: TGTGCCAGCAGCTCCCTACCTGTCTGTTTGAACACCGGGGAGCTGTTTTTT. The variable domain in full, completed from reference TRBV11-3 and TRBJ2-2, reads EAGVVQSPRYKIIEKKQPVAFWCNPISGHNTLYWYLQNLGQGPELLIRYENEEAVDDSQLPKDRFSAERLKGVDSTLKIQPAELGDSAVYLCASSSLPVCLNTGELFFGEGSRLTVL.

The V call is TRBV5-1, the J call TRBJ2-7; no firm D call. V was cut by 5 bases and J by 0 bases, with 15 bases left in between. Germline assignment: CDR1 SGHRS and CDR2 YFSETQ. The CDR3 is made up of 15 amino acids. The CDR3 is CASSPNQEPSYEQYF. As DNA, the CDR3 is TGCGCCAGCAGTCCAAACCAGGAACCCTCCTACGAGCAGTACTTC.

The chain joins TRBV25-1 to TRBJ1-3, with TRBD1 as a possible D gene (6 bases). The CDR3 covers 16 residues. V lost 0 bases and J 3 bases, leaving 12 bases between the germline ends. Germline V gene data show CDR1 as MGHDK and CDR2 as SYGVNS. Written as DNA, the CDR3 is TGTGCCAGCAGTGAATATATGAGGGACATTGGAAACACCATATATTTT. This gives the protein CASSEYMRDIGNTIYF. The variable domain in full, completed from reference TRBV25-1 and TRBJ1-3, reads EADIYQTPRYLVIGTGKKITLECSQTMGHDKMYWYQQDPGMELHLIHYSYGVNSTEKGDLSSESTVSRIRTEHFPLTLESARPSHTSQYLCASSEYMRDIGNTIYFGEGSWLTVV.

The chain recombines TRBV10-3 with TRBJ2-1; weak D call: TRBD2 (5 bases). V was clipped by 8 bases and J by 5 bases, with 13 bases between them. The CDR3 spans 13 residues. CDR1 and CDR2 (germline): ENHRY, SYGVKD. The CDR3 coding sequence is TGTGCCATCCAACTAGTCACGCACAATGAGCAGTTCTTC. Its translation: CAIQLVTHNEQFF.

This chain links TRBV19 with TRBJ1-4, with D possibly matching TRBD1 (5 bases). The CDR3 runs 18 residues. Germline loops: CDR1 LNHDA, CDR2 SQIVND (reference sequence). The ends were cut back, 0 bases at V and 8 bases at J, with 22 bases in the middle. CDR3 DNA sequence: TGTGCCAGTAGTATAGATGGGACCCAGACGGGAGGGGAAGAAAAACTGTTTTTT. Its protein product is CASSIDGTQTGGEEKLFF.

V is TRBV4-1 and J is TRBJ1-5; D possibly corresponds to TRBD1 (5 bases). The germline gives CDR1 MGHRA, CDR2 YSYEKL. With 0 bases removed from V and 0 bases from J, the gap between germline ends came to 18 bases. This CDR3 spans 19 amino acids. The CDR3 DNA sequence: TGCGCCAGCAGCCAAGAAAGAAGGGCAGGGATTAATAGCAATCAGCCCCAGCATTTT. As protein: CASSQERRAGINSNQPQHF.

This chain links TRBV5-6 with TRBJ1-2, with 9 bases identical to TRBD1. The CDR3 has 15 residues. Germline loops: CDR1 SGHDT, CDR2 YYEEEE. Trimming took 4 bases from V and 1 from J; bases not matched to a gene: 5. CDR3 protein: CASSGTGNLNYGYTF. Here the CDR3 DNA reads TGTGCCAGCAGCGGGACAGGGAACCTTAACTATGGCTACACCTTC.

The chain recombines TRBV6-6 with TRBJ1-5; D is unresolved. Per germline, CDR1 MNHNY and CDR2 SVGAGI (reference sequence). The CDR3 sequence is 11 residues long. V was pared by 5 bases and J by 7 bases, with 6 bases between. CDR3 protein: CASSHGQPQHF. CDR3 in DNA: TGTGCCAGCAGTCACGGGCAGCCCCAGCATTTT.

The chain has TRBV27 and TRBJ2-7, with D perhaps TRBD1 or TRBD2 (7 bases each). The V gene lost 5 bases and the J gene lost 2 bases, with 13 bases spanning the gap. Germline CDR1 is MNHEY and CDR2 is SMNVEV (reference sequence). This CDR3 contains 14 residues. This CDR3 is CASSNQGGAYEQYF. The CDR3 DNA is TGTGCCAGCAGTAACCAGGGGGGGGCCTACGAGCAGTACTTC.

This sequence joins TRBV11-2 and TRBJ2-7; weak D call: TRBD1 (6 bases). This CDR3 spans 16 amino acids. V was trimmed by 6 bases and J by 4 bases, leaving 22 bases between them. From germline, CDR1 is SGHAT and CDR2 FQNNGV. The CDR3 loop reads CASSSYPPSTGYEQYF. The CDR3 bases are TGTGCCAGCAGTTCCTACCCTCCTTCAACAGGGTACGAGCAGTACTTC.

CDR3 DNA: TGTGCCACCAGCAGAACAGACAGGGGGCCCTACAATGAGCAGTTCTTC. This codes for CATSRTDRGPYNEQFF. V is TRBV15 and J is TRBJ2-1; the match to TRBD1 covers 10 bases. Germline values: CDR1 LNHNV, CDR2 YYDKDF (reference sequence). This CDR3 comprises 16 residues. V trimming: 2 bases; J trimming: 2 bases; junction bases outside the gene matches: 3.

The CDR3 is CASSKREGEETQYF. The DNA of the CDR3 is TGTGCCAGCAGTAAAAGGGAGGGCGAAGAGACCCAGTACTTC. The chain has TRBV6-5 and TRBJ2-5; 7 bases are shared with TRBD2. CDR3 size: 14 residues. V lost 5 bases, J lost 3 bases, and 6 bases stayed unmatched. Germline V lookup: CDR1 MNHEY, CDR2 SVGAGI.

The rearrangement links TRBV6-6 to TRBJ2-6; D tentatively reads TRBD1 or TRBD2 (6 bases each). The CDR3 length is 15 residues. Germline CDR1 MNHNY, CDR2 SVGAGI (reference sequence). V was shortened by 6 bases and J by 2 bases, with 11 bases between the two germline ends. For the CDR3, the DNA is TGTGCCAGCAGGCCCGGGGGCGCTGGGGCCAACGTCCTGACTTTC. Protein product: CASRPGGAGANVLTF.

This sequence joins TRBV6-1 and TRBJ2-1, with TRBD1 identical over 9 bases. The CDR3 consists of 15 residues. J gave up 7 bases and V 7 bases, and 11 bases lay outside the gene matches. Germline CDR1 and CDR2: MNHNS and SASEGT. CDR3 amino acids: CASKPGQGVVNEQFF. The CDR3 coding sequence is TGTGCCAGCAAGCCGGGACAGGGTGTCGTTAATGAGCAGTTCTTC.

The rearrangement links TRBV6-5 to TRBJ1-1; D not resolved. The CDR3 extends over 13 amino acids. V gave up 5 bases and J gave up 1 base, with 8 bases separating them. Per the germline V gene, CDR1 is MNHEY and CDR2 is SVGAGI. The DNA for the CDR3 is TGTGCCAGCAGTACATTAGGGAACACTGAAGCTTTCTTT. Its protein product is CASSTLGNTEAFF.

This chain joins TRBV6-5 and TRBJ2-7, with 8 bases matching TRBD1. CDR3 length: 16 residues. V trimming: 0 bases; J trimming: 3 bases; junction bases outside the gene matches: 7. From germline, CDR1 is MNHEY and CDR2 SVGAGI. The CDR3 sequence: CASSYSITDRDYEQYF. The CDR3 nucleotides are TGTGCCAGCAGTTACTCGATTACGGACAGGGACTACGAGCAGTACTTC.

The V and J genes are TRBV30 and TRBJ2-2, with 8 bases aligning to TRBD1. Germline CDR1 reads GTSNPN; CDR2 reads SVGIG (reference sequence). This CDR3 is built from 15 residues. For the CDR3, the DNA is TGTGCTGCAAGGCCAGGGGGCATGCTAACCGGGGAGCTGTTTTTT. Translating it yields CAARPGGMLTGELFF.

This sequence joins TRBV27 and TRBJ1-2, with a tentative D call TRBD1 (6 bases). Trimming removed 2 bases from V and 6 bases from J, with 19 bases in between. Germline assignment: CDR1 MNHEY and CDR2 SMNVEV (reference sequence). The CDR3 runs 16 residues. The CDR3 here is CASSLGPMGASDGYTF. The CDR3, as DNA: TGTGCCAGCAGTTTAGGGCCCATGGGGGCGAGTGATGGCTACACCTTC.